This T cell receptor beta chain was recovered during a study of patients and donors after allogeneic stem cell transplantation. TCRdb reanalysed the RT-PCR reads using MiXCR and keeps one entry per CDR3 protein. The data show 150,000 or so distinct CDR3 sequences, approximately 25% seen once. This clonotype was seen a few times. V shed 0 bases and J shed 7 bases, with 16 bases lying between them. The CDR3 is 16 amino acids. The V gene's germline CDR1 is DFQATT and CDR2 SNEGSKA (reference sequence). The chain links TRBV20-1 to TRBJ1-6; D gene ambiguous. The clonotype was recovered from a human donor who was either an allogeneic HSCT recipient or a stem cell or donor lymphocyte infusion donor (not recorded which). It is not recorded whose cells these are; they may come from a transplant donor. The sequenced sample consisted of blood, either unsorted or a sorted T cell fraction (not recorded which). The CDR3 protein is CSARDSIAPGNSPLHF. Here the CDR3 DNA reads TGCAGTGCTAGAGATTCCATAGCCCCGGGGAATTCACCCCTCCACTTT.